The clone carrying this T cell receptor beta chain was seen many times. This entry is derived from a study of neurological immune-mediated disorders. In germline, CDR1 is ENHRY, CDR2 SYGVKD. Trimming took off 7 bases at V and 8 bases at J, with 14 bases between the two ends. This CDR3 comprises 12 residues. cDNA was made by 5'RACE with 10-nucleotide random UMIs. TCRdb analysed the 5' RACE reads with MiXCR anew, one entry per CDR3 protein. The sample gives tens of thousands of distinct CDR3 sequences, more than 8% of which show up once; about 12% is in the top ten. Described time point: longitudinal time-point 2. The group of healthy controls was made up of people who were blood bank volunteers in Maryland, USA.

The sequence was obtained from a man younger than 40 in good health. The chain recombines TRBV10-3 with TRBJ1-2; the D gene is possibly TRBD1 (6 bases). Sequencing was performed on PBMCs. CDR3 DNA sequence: TGTGCCATCATGACAGGTGAAGAGGGCTACACCTTC. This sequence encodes CAIMTGEEGYTF.